This record concerns one TCR beta chain sequence. No antigen is known for it. With the Oncomine TCR Beta short-read assay, DNA from cultured CD4+ T cells was sequenced. MiXCR, applied by TCRdb to the PCR reads, yields one record per CDR3 protein. The sample includes roughly 7,400 distinct CDR3 sequences, around half of them seen just once. This specimen comes from a study of vaccination and CD4 T cells after COVID-19. Looking at the study overall: Six men and four women formed the convalescents, two being Hispanic. Overlapping spike peptides served as the stimulus for the cells. These peptides came from SARS-CoV-2 and from the common cold coronaviruses HCoV-NL63, HCoV-OC43 and HCoV-229E. Study-wide findings and caveats: A median of around 90% of reactive clones, in convalescent patients, became evident only post-vaccination.

Treatment meaning: roughly 10-day PBMC culture with coronavirus spike peptide pools or control peptides (ViraFEST assay). Culture of 1.9 million or so PBMCs per well took place with about 10 IU/ml IL-2 and 8.5 to 10 ug/ml peptide pools. Trimming pared 3 bases from V and 5 bases from J, leaving 13 bases between. Germline V gene sequence: CDR1 SGHVS, CDR2 FQNEAQ. CDR3 length: 14 amino acids. The origin of this receptor is a human donor who had recovered from COVID-19. Sequenced input: CD4+ T cells from blood, cultured in vitro. The chain carries TRBV7-8 and TRBJ1-2; no reliable D call. The CDR3 DNA sequence: TGTGCCAGCAGCTTTAGGGAGGGCGGGTATGGCTACACCTTC. Its translation is CASSFREGGYGYTF. The variable domain in full, with the rest retrieved from reference TRBV7-8 and TRBJ1-2, is GAGVSQSPRYKVAKRGQDVALRCDPISGHVSLFWYQQALGQGPEFLTYFQNEAQLDKSGLPSDRFFAERPEGSVSTLKIQRTQQEDSAVYLCASSFREGGYGYTFGSGTRLTVV.